This TCR beta chain derives from a study of cytomegalovirus exposure and HLA in healthy donors. Study background: Both the 95 to 150 validation repertoires and the 600 to 700 first-cohort repertoires used the same platform, as reported by a later analysis.

As regards this clone: The antigen is not known.

The data were produced by immunoSEQ multiplex PCR, yet TCRdb's version contains in-frame clones alone and is incomplete. The profile covers 90,000 to 140,000 clones, with roughly nine tenths appearing a single time and about 4% taken by the ten largest. Findings and limits, study-wide: Within the 120 or so validation repertoires, first-cohort TCR clusters tended to co-occur, according to a later analysis.

The receptor was derived from a woman aged 18-29 years in good health and CMV-seropositive. Sequencing used PBMCs.

The CDR3 protein is CASSSTDREQNYGYTF. CDR3 bases: TGTGCCAGCAGCTCAACTGACAGGGAGCAGAACTATGGCTACACCTTC. The chain uses TRBV13 and TRBJ1-2, with 7 positions matching TRBD1. Trimming cost V 4 bases and J 2 bases; bases outside gene matches: 10. Germline V lookup: CDR1 PRHDT, CDR2 FYEKMQ (reference sequence). This CDR3 region has 16 residues.